Listed here are 5 T cell receptor beta chains from one sample, sequenced in a study of molecular identifiers for immune sequencing clone quantification. TCRdb ran MiXCR on the PCR reads and lists one entry per CDR3 protein. The sample carries some 580,000 distinct CDR3 sequences, about 25% recorded once. Sequences were obtained from naive CD8+ T cells from blood, with Jurkat cell RNA spiked in. Documented subset: FACS-sorted CD8+CD4-CCR7+CD45RA+ naive T cells. Source of these receptors: a human donor in good health. Some libraries in this study had Jurkat cell RNA spiked in.

On this clonotype itself: This may be a read error, as it is one base from a much larger clone. V and J are TRBV28 and TRBJ1-5; 9 nucleotides agree with TRBD1. The CDR3 runs to 15 residues. CDR1 and CDR2 from the germline V gene are MDHEN and SYDVKM. This CDR3 reads CANQPSGQGSQPLHF. The CDR3 region has the DNA TGTGCCAACCAACCGTCGGGACAGGGTAGTCAGCCCCTGCATTTT.

For this clonotype: Since a much larger clone is just one base distant, this may be a read error. Because the CDR3 is missing its conserved closing phenylalanine or tryptophan, this is likely a read error. Written as DNA, the CDR3 is TGTGCCAGCAGCCCAGGGACAGGGGGCATGAACACTGAAGCTTTCTAT. Its translation: CASSPGTGGMNTEAFY. The gene calls are TRBV6-2 or TRBV6-3 and TRBJ1-1, with 12 positions matching TRBD1. V lost 6 bases, J lost 0 bases, and 5 bases stayed unmatched. The CDR3 totals 16 residues. Germline CDR1 MNHEY, CDR2 SVGEGT.

The V call is TRBV20-1, the J call TRBJ2-7; D is perhaps TRBD2 (6 bases). Germline-derived CDR1 and CDR2 are DFQATT and SNEGSKA (reference sequence). The CDR3 is 13 residues long. Trimming removed 3 bases at V and 4 bases at J, with 13 bases between. The CDR3 DNA sequence: TGCAGTGCTAGGACGGGAGCCGAATACGAGCAGTACTTC. It yields the protein CSARTGAEYEQYF.

Concerning this clonotype: A clone one base away is much larger, so this may be a read error. CDR3 in amino acids: CASKPRETGNTINF. The CDR3 DNA reads TGTGCCAGCAAACCCAGGGAGACCGGGAACACCATAAATTTT. V usage is TRBV25-1 and J usage is TRBJ1-3; maybe TRBD1 (5 bases). The CDR3 is 14 residues long. Germline V gene data show CDR1 as MGHDK and CDR2 as SYGVNS.

V gene TRBV20-1 combines with J gene TRBJ2-4, with D possibly being TRBD1 (6 bases). V lost 6 bases and J lost 0, with 18 bases in between. Germline CDR1 is DFQATT and CDR2 is SNEGSKA (reference sequence). The CDR3 runs 16 residues. The CDR3 protein is CSAEASGHKAKNIQYF. CDR3 sequence (DNA): TGCAGTGCCGAGGCATCGGGACACAAAGCCAAAAACATTCAGTACTTC.